This entry is about one T cell receptor (beta chain). Its cognate antigen is unknown. Germline V gives CDR1 SGHRS, CDR2 YFSETQ. This CDR3 region has 16 residues. V was pared by 2 bases and J by 7 bases, with 22 bases between. Repertoires were generated with immunoSEQ multiplex PCR, while TCRdb's copy carries only in-frame clones and drops some. The table has under 150,000 clones, approximately 85% seen once. The data were taken from a study of T cell responses to AZD1222 COVID-19 vaccine. Study outcomes and limitations: Possibly, clonal diversity was underestimated; donors were largely white British and included more females. Only after the peak T cell response were repertoires sampled. Vaccine-related CD4 TCRs covered spike, predominating at 160-218 and 743-854. Seropositive AZD1222 recipients at baseline numbered only 6 or 7.

The clonotype was recovered from an adult in good health. The chain links TRBV5-1 to TRBJ2-7, with TRBD2 as a possible D gene (6 bases). Material: peripheral blood, obtained on day 0 of AZD1222 vaccination. Here the CDR3 reads CASSFQAGGGFSEQYF. As DNA, the CDR3 is TGCGCCAGCAGCTTTCAGGCGGGTGGGGGGTTTTCAGAGCAGTACTTC.